Listed below are T cell receptor beta chains from one sample, sequenced in a study of tumor and adjacent non-tumor tissue in lung cancer. A single record per CDR3 protein comes from TCRdb applying MiXCR to the multiplex PCR reads. The table includes roughly 90,000 distinct CDR3 sequences, around 76% detected once. Sequencing was done on a sample of distant non-tumor lung tissue. These receptors came from a woman aged 50 to 60 with non-small cell lung cancer. Both conserved end residues are part of each CDR3. A D gene is named only where the DNA matches it firmly.

cdr3_length	j_call	d_call	v_call	cdr3_aa
15	TRBJ1-2	-	TRBV30	CAWTRGLPLGYDYTF
15	TRBJ2-5	-	TRBV6-1	CASSESPVGLETHYF
15	TRBJ1-2	-	TRBV10-3	CAISGSSRTDGGYTF
14	TRBJ2-6	-	TRBV6-2/TRBV6-3	CARTYSSGANVLTF
12	TRBJ1-1	TRBD1	TRBV24-1	CAIGQGNTEAFF
16	TRBJ1-6	-	TRBV4-1	CANSQAGNPYNSPLHF
15	TRBJ2-1	TRBD2	TRBV11-2	CASSVEASGRAGQFF
12	TRBJ2-1	-	TRBV5-4	CVNSLGNNEQFF
16	TRBJ2-7	-	TRBV11-2	CASSLDPTSNGYEQYF
11	TRBJ2-2	-	TRBV6-2/TRBV6-3	CASIKTVELFF
15	TRBJ1-3	-	TRBV6-5	CACSYVPVSGNTIYF
15	TRBJ2-7	-	TRBV6-6	CASSKVQGDGYEQYF
15	TRBJ2-1	-	TRBV11-2	CAGSSVAVEWDEHFF
14	TRBJ1-5	-	TRBV6-1	CASSPTGPGWSQHF
13	TRBJ1-5	-	TRBV28	CASSTAGVQPQQF
13	TRBJ2-5	-	TRBV20-1	CSARQGSGETQYF
12	TRBJ2-1	-	TRBV20-1	CSHQGQHGEQFF
15	TRBJ1-5	TRBD1	TRBV6-1	CDSSIRWDSRQPQHF
14	TRBJ1-2	-	TRBV5-1	CASSSSGGNYGYTF
12	TRBJ1-2	-	TRBV6-5	CGTQRGLDGYTF
13	TRBJ2-2	-	TRBV12-3/TRBV12-4	CASSPDAIGELSF
15	TRBJ2-7	-	TRBV11-2	CASSADLVAYYEQYF
16	TRBJ2-3	-	TRBV11-2	CASSLGVLTTTDTQYF
16	TRBJ1-5	-	TRBV6-1	CANSVQRGRCNQPQHF
15	TRBJ1-5	-	TRBV7-8	CASSLIEGGNQPQHF
13	TRBJ2-3	TRBD1	TRBV10-2	CASSGQGIDTQYF
15	TRBJ2-1	TRBD2	TRBV11-2	CASSSSGSWYNEQLF
15	TRBJ2-3	-	TRBV28	CASSLVQGTTDTQYF
13	TRBJ2-7	TRBD1	TRBV12-3/TRBV12-4	CASSLRGPYEQYF
14	TRBJ2-2	-	TRBV11-2	CASSHGRDTGELFF
14	TRBJ2-5	-	TRBV20-1	CSVEHPSGQETQYF
13	TRBJ1-4	-	TRBV29-1	CSVRVFINEKLFF
14	TRBJ1-6	TRBD1	TRBV11-2	CTSCFLTGESPLHF
15	TRBJ1-3	-	TRBV11-3	CASSLSGESGNTIYF
17	TRBJ2-2	TRBD2	TRBV4-2	CASSQEVVGGRTGELSF
13	TRBJ1-1	-	TRBV4-2	CASSQDRHREAFF
15	TRBJ1-1	-	TRBV6-1	CASSAMKQWNTEALF
13	TRBJ1-2	TRBD1	TRBV12-3/TRBV12-4	CANIIGTDYGYTF
15	TRBJ2-7	-	TRBV6-1	CASSERSRPTHEQYF
13	TRBJ2-1	TRBD2	TRBV20-1	CSVLAGARYEQFF